The next 21 T cell receptor beta chains were all read from a single sample in a study of blood T cell repertoires in COVID-19. Profiling relied on immunoSEQ multiplex PCR, and the TCRdb table lists in-frame clones only, not all of them. The data contain approximately 170,000 clones, 80% of them singletons. The source material was PBMCs or T cells enriched from blood (not recorded which). Source of these receptors: a man between 35 and 55 years old who had recovered from COVID-19.

V gene TRBV6-2 or TRBV6-3 combines with J gene TRBJ2-7, with 11 nucleotides matching TRBD2. Germline V CDR1 and CDR2: MNHEY, SVGEGT. CDR3 length equals 16 residues. Trimming cost V 5 bases and J 7 bases; bases outside gene matches: 13. This chain's CDR3 is CASSLALAGGRGEQYF. The CDR3, as DNA: TGTGCCAGCAGTCTTGCCCTAGCGGGGGGCCGGGGGGAGCAGTACTTC.

This clone was seen only a few times. The gene calls are TRBV19 and TRBJ1-5, with D uncertain. The CDR3 extends over 14 amino acids. Trimming cost V 5 bases and J 5 bases, with 13 bases left between them. CDR1 LNHDA and CDR2 SQIVND come from the germline V gene (reference sequence). The CDR3 sequence: CASSPSGLYQPQHF. DNA of the CDR3: TGTGCCAGTAGTCCGTCGGGTCTCTATCAGCCCCAGCATTTT.

The chain is built from TRBV30 and TRBJ2-5; TRBD1 matches at 7 bases. The junction had 8 bases not matched to a gene; V was cut back by 0 bases and J by 4 bases. The CDR3 is made up of 15 amino acids. CDR1 is GTSNPN, CDR2 SVGIG, per germline (reference sequence). The CDR3: CAWSVDRVGGETQYF. CDR3 bases: TGTGCCTGGAGTGTCGACAGGGTAGGAGGAGAGACCCAGTACTTC.

Of note for this clone: Other DNA variants within this sample encode the same CDR3. This chain joins TRBV5-1 and TRBJ2-3; 7 positions agree with TRBD1. Trimming at V came to 8 bases and at J to 0 bases, leaving 6 bases not matched to a gene. Germline CDR1 SGHRS, CDR2 YFSETQ. CDR3 length: 14 amino acids. The CDR3 coding sequence is TGCGCCAGTTCACCGGGACAGAGCACAGATACGCAGTATTTT. Translation: CASSPGQSTDTQYF. Supplemented by reference TRBV5-1 and TRBJ2-3, the full variable domain reads KAGVTQTPRYLIKTRGQQVTLSCSPISGHRSVSWYQQTPGQGLQFLFEYFSETQRNKGNFPGRFSGRQFSNSRSEMNVSTLELGDSALYLCASSPGQSTDTQYFGPGTRLTVL.

The V call is TRBV4-2, the J call TRBJ2-1; 9 bases are a match to TRBD2. CDR3 size: 17 residues. The junction had 13 bases not matched to a gene; V was cut back by 4 bases and J by 6 bases. Germline V gives CDR1 LGHNA, CDR2 YNFKEQ. The CDR3: CASSLTELAGGGNEQFF. The CDR3 region has the DNA TGTGCCAGCAGCCTTACCGAGCTGGCGGGGGGGGGCAATGAGCAGTTCTTC.

The CDR3: CAWSVEPGTDTQYF. For the CDR3, the DNA is TGTGCCTGGAGTGTAGAGCCCGGCACAGATACGCAGTATTTT. The V call is TRBV30, the J call TRBJ2-3; no clear D. CDR3 length equals 14 residues. Trimming took off 0 bases at V and 1 base at J, with 8 bases between the two ends. The germline CDR1 and CDR2 sequences are GTSNPN and SVGIG (reference sequence).

The chain recombines TRBV11-2 with TRBJ2-7; a possible D gene is TRBD2 (7 bases). Germline values: CDR1 SGHAT, CDR2 FQNNGV. V lost 0 bases and J lost 5, with 17 bases in between. The CDR3 sequence is 16 residues long. The CDR3 DNA reads as TGTGCCAGCAGCTTAGATCAGGGCGGGGGCTGGCACGAGCAGTACTTC. Translating it yields CASSLDQGGGWHEQYF.

This clone was observed many times. The CDR3 DNA reads TGTGCCAGCAGTAACCTCGGGACAGGGGGCTACGAGCAGTACTTC. Residues: CASSNLGTGGYEQYF. This chain joins TRBV4-2 and TRBJ2-7; TRBD1 matches 11 bases. Germline loops: CDR1 LGHNA, CDR2 YNFKEQ. This CDR3 contains 15 residues. V shed 6 bases and J 3 bases; nucleotides not matched to a gene: 7.

V is TRBV5-1 and J is TRBJ1-2; no reliable D call. This CDR3 spans 13 amino acids. The germline CDR1 and CDR2 sequences are SGHRS and YFSETQ. Trimming removed 3 bases from V and 2 bases from J, with 8 bases in between. The CDR3 DNA follows: TGCGCCAGCAGCTCTAACTGGAACTATGGCTACACCTTC. Its translation is CASSSNWNYGYTF.

This clone occurred a few times. The chain employs TRBV9 and TRBJ2-2; D gene unclear. This CDR3 region has 15 residues. Germline V gene sequence: CDR1 SGDLS, CDR2 YYNGEE. Trimming removed 4 bases at V and 4 bases at J, with 14 bases between. In DNA form, the CDR3 reads TGTGCCAGCAGCCCACTCCCGCGGAGCACCGGGGAGCTGTTTTTT. It translates to CASSPLPRSTGELFF.

The rearrangement joins TRBV10-1 to TRBJ1-1; TRBD1 matches 9 bases. Germline CDR1 and CDR2: WNHNN and SYGVQD (reference sequence). The CDR3 extends over 22 amino acids. The J segment lost 3 bases and the V segment lost 10 bases, leaving 33 bases of the junction unmatched. The CDR3 DNA reads as TGCGCCAACCCGGGACAGGGAAGGTCTGGTTGTGATTCCGCTGGGCTGGACACTGAAGCTTTCTTT. It codes for CANPGQGRSGCDSAGLDTEAFF.

The chain is built from TRBV5-1 and TRBJ2-3; TRBD2 matches 9 bases. CDR1 is SGHRS, CDR2 YFSETQ, per germline. The CDR3 spans 17 residues. The J segment lost 0 bases and the V segment lost 0 bases, leaving 5 bases of the junction unmatched. In DNA, the CDR3 is TGCGCCAGCAGCTTGGAGGCTAGCGGGGCTAGCACAGATACGCAGTATTTT. Translation gives CASSLEASGASTDTQYF.

This chain connects TRBV6-1 to TRBJ1-1, with TRBD1 as a possible D gene (5 bases). The germline gives CDR1 MNHNS, CDR2 SASEGT. CDR3 size: 15 residues. Trimming took 0 bases from V and 4 from J, leaving 12 bases between them. CDR3 protein: CASSEAKGARTEAFF. As DNA, the CDR3 is TGTGCCAGCAGTGAAGCAAAAGGGGCGCGCACTGAAGCTTTCTTT.

The V and J genes are TRBV19 and TRBJ1-5; D may be TRBD1 (5 bases). The germline V gene has CDR1 LNHDA and CDR2 SQIVND (reference sequence). The CDR3 extends over 14 amino acids. Trimming removed 5 bases from V and 2 bases from J, with 10 bases in between. CDR3 nucleotide sequence: TGTGCCAGTAGTTCCTTGACAGGCAATCAGCCCCAGCATTTT. Translating it yields CASSSLTGNQPQHF.

This chain links TRBV6-2 or TRBV6-3 with TRBJ2-7; tentative D call: TRBD1 (5 bases). Per the germline V gene, CDR1 is MNHEY and CDR2 is SVGEGT. CDR3 length: 15 residues. V was trimmed by 5 bases and J by 1 base, leaving 15 bases between them. The CDR3 DNA is TGTGCCAGCAGTAGTATGGCAGGGCCATCCTACGAGCAGTACGTC. Amino acids: CASSSMAGPSYEQYV.

This chain uses TRBV10-1 with TRBJ1-1; no clear D. There are 12 residues in the CDR3. Looked up from germline, CDR1 is WNHNN and CDR2 is SYGVQD (reference sequence). V dropped 3 bases and J dropped 7 bases, with 9 bases sitting between them. The CDR3 nucleotides read TGCGCCAGCAGTGACTCATCAGGTGAAGCTTTCTTT. It translates to CASSDSSGEAFF.

This clone occurred a few times. The chain carries TRBV10-1 and TRBJ2-3; tentatively, D is TRBD1 (6 bases). CDR1 and CDR2 from the germline V gene are WNHNN and SYGVQD (reference sequence). This CDR3 is 14 amino acids long. The V end was cut by 4 bases, the J end by 2 bases, with 10 bases between. Here the CDR3 reads CASSVDSPTDTQYF. For the CDR3, the DNA is TGCGCCAGCAGTGTGGACAGCCCCACAGATACGCAGTATTTT.

The chain carries TRBV6-1 and TRBJ1-5; maybe TRBD1 (6 bases). Trimming removed 4 bases from V and 4 bases from J, with 17 bases in between. The germline CDR1 and CDR2 sequences are MNHNS and SASEGT. The CDR3 has 16 residues. In DNA, the CDR3 is TGTGCCAGCAGTGTCCACCTCGGACAGCCAAATCAGCCCCAGCATTTT. Translated: CASSVHLGQPNQPQHF.

CDR3 sequence: CASSVQSGNTIYF. CDR3 DNA sequence: TGTGCCAGCAGCGTTCAGTCTGGAAACACCATATATTTT. The J gene is TRBJ1-3, the V gene TRBV9; D uncertain. This CDR3 spans 13 amino acids. Germline V gives CDR1 SGDLS, CDR2 YYNGEE. V lost 2 bases, J lost 1 base, and 4 bases lay in between.

The chain is built from TRBV4-2 and TRBJ1-4, with D maybe TRBD1 (5 bases). CDR1 is LGHNA and CDR2 is YNFKEQ in the germline V gene. The ends were cut back, 4 bases at V and 0 bases at J, with 6 bases in the middle. There are 14 residues in the CDR3. The CDR3 is CASSPTATNEKLFF. The DNA for the CDR3 is TGTGCCAGCAGCCCGACAGCAACTAATGAAAAACTGTTTTTT.

The gene calls are TRBV19 and TRBJ1-2, with D perhaps matching TRBD1 (6 bases). The CDR3 has 12 residues. In germline, CDR1 is LNHDA, CDR2 SQIVND (reference sequence). Trimming took off 4 bases at V and 7 bases at J, with 10 bases between the two ends. CDR3 nucleotide sequence: TGTGCCAGTAGTAACAGGGTATCTGGCTACACCTTC. Translated: CASSNRVSGYTF.